This T cell receptor (beta chain) was captured by sequencing in a study of human T cells and chemical hapten exposure. Broader study findings: PT1 expanded TCR counts correlated positively with patch test score.

Time point of the sample: patch test 2, 6 weeks after DPC sensitization. The treatment here: therapeutic diphenylcyclopropenone sensitization with weekly scalp DPC. Worth noting for this clonotype: Its antigen is as yet unknown.

Each CDR3 protein is one row after TCRdb ran MiXCR on the RACE reads. The profile shows roughly 380,000 distinct CDR3 sequences, roughly 6.3% of them singletons. The germline V gene encodes CDR1 LGHNA and CDR2 YSLEER. J was trimmed by 0 bases and V by 1 base; bases with no gene match: 5. The CDR3 contains 16 residues. The sequenced sample was whole blood, obtained in connection with sensitization to the hapten diphenylcyclopropenone (DPC). This TCR was sampled from a young woman with alopecia areata. Some clones in this sample may be carry-over from other donors' samples. J is TRBJ1-2 and V is TRBV4-3; TRBD1 aligns across 7 bases. CDR3 residues: CASSQARTGANYGYTF. CDR3 bases: TGCGCCAGCAGCCAAGCTCGTACAGGGGCTAACTATGGCTACACCTTC.